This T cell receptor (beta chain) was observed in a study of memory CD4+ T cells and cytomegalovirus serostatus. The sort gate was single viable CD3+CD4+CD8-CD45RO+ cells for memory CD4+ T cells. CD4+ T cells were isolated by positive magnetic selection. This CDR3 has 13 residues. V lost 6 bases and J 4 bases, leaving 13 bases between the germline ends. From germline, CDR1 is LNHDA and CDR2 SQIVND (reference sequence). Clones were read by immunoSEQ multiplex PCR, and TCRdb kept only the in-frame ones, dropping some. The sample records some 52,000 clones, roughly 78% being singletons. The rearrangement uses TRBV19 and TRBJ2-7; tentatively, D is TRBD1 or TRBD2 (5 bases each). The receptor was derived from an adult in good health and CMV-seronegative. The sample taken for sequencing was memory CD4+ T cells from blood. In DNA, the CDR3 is TGTGCCAGTAGCACGGGACCGAGATACGAGCAGTACTTC. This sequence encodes CASSTGPRYEQYF.